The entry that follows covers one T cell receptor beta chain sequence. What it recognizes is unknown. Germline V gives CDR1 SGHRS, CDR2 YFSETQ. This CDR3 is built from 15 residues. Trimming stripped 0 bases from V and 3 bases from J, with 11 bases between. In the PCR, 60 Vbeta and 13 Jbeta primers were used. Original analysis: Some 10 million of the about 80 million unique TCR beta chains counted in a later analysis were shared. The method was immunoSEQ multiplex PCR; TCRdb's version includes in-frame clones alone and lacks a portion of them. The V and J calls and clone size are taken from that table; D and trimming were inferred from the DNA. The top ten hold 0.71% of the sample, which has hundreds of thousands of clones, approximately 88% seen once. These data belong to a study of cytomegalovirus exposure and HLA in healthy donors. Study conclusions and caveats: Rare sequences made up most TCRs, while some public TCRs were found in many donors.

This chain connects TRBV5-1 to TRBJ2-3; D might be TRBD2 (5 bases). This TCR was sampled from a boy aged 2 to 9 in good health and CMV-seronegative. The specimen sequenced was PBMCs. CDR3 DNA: TGCGCCAGCAGCTTGGAAGCGGCGGATACAGATACGCAGTATTTT. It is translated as CASSLEAADTDTQYF.